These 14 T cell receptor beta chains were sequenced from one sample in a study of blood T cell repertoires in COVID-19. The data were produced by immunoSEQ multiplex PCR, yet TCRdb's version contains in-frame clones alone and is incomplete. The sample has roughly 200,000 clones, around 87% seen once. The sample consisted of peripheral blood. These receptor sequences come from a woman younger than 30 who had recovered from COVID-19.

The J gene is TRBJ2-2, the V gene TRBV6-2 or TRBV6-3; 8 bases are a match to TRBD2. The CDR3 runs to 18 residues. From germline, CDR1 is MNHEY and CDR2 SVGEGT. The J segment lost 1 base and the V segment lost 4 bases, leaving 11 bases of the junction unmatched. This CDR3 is CASSFSGDDTKNTGELFF. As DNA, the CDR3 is TGTGCCAGCAGTTTTAGCGGGGACGACACCAAGAACACCGGGGAGCTGTTTTTT.

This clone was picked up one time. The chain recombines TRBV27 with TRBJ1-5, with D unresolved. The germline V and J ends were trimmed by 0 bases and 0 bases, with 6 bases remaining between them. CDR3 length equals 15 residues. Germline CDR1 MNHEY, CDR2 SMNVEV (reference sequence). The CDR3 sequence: CASSLSSHSNQPQHF. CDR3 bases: TGTGCCAGCAGTTTATCGTCCCATAGCAATCAGCCCCAGCATTTT.

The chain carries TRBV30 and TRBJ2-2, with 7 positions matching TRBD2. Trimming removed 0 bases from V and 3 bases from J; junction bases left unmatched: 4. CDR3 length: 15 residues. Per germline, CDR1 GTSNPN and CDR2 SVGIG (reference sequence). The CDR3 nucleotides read TGTGCCTGGAGTGTGCGGGGGAGGGACACCGGGGAGCTGTTTTTT. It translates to CAWSVRGRDTGELFF.

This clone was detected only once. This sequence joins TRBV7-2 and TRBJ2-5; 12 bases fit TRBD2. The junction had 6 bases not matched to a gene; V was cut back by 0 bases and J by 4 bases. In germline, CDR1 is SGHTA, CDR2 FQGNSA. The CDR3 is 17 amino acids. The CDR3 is CASSLAASGGARETQYF. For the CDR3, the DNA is TGTGCCAGCAGCTTAGCGGCTAGCGGGGGGGCGCGAGAGACCCAGTACTTC.

As DNA, the CDR3 is TGCGCCAGCAGCCAGCCGGGACTAGCGGACGAGCAGTACTTC. Translated, it gives CASSQPGLADEQYF. The rearrangement joins TRBV5-1 to TRBJ2-7; 11 positions agree with TRBD2. This CDR3 has 14 amino acids. With V trimmed by 4 bases and J by 5 bases, 5 bases remained unmatched. Per the germline V gene, CDR1 is SGHRS and CDR2 is YFSETQ.

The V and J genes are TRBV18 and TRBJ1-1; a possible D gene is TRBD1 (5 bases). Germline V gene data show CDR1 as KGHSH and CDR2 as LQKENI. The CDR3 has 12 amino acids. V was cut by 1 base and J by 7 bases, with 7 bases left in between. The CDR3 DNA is TGTGCCAGCTCACCACAGACAGATGAAGCTTTCTTT. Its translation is CASSPQTDEAFF.

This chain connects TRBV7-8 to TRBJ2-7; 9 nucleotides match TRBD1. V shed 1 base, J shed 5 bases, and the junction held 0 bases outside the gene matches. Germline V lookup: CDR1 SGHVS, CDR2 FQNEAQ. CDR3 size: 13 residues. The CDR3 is CASSLGQGDEQYF. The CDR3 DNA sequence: TGTGCCAGCAGCTTAGGACAGGGGGACGAGCAGTACTTC.

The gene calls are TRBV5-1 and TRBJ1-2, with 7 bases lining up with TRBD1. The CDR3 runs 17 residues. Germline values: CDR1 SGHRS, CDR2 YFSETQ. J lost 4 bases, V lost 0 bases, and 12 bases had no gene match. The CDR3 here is CASSLGGGGGTSYGYTF. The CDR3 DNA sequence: TGCGCCAGCAGCTTGGGCGGAGGGGGCGGCACGAGCTATGGCTACACCTTC.

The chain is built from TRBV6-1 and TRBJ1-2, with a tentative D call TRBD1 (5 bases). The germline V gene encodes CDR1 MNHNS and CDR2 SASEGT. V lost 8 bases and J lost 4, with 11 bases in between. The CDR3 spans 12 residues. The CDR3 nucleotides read TGTGCCAGCGCAATGGGGGGCTATGGCTACACCTTC. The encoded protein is CASAMGGYGYTF.

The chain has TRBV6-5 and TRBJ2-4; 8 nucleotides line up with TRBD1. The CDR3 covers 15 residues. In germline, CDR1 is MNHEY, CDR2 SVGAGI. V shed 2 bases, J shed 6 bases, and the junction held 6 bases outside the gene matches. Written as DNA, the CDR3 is TGTGCCAGCAGTTACGGACAGGGACAGATAAACATTCAGTACTTC. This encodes CASSYGQGQINIQYF.

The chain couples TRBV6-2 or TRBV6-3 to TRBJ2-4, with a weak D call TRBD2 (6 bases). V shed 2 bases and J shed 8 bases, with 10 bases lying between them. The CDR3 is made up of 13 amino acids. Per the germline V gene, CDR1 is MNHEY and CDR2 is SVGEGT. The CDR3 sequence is CASSYTGEDIQYF. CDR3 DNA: TGTGCCAGCAGTTACACGGGAGAAGACATTCAGTACTTC.

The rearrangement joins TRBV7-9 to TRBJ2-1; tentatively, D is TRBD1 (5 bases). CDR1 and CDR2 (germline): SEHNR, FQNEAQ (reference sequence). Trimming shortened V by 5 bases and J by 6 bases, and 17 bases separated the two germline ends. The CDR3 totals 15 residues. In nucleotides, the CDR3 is TGTGCCAGCAGCCCCAGTGTGGCAGGGCTCAATGAGCAGTTCTTC. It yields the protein CASSPSVAGLNEQFF.

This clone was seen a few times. The CDR3 DNA sequence: TGTGCCACCAGTGAAAATAGCGGGGGTTATACCGGGGAGCTGTTTTTT. It yields the protein CATSENSGGYTGELFF. The gene calls are TRBV24-1 and TRBJ2-2; 9 nucleotides match TRBD2. The CDR3 contains 16 residues. CDR1 and CDR2 from the germline V gene are KGHDR and SFDVKD. V shed 4 bases, J shed 5 bases, and the junction held 7 bases outside the gene matches.

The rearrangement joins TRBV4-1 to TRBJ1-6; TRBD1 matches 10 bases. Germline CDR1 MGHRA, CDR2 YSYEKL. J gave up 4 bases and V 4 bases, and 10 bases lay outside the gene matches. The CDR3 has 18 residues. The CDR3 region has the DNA TGCGCCAGCAGCCTGACACCCCCGGGACAGGGGTATAATTCACCCCTCCACTTT. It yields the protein CASSLTPPGQGYNSPLHF.